This T cell receptor beta chain was captured in a study of memory B cells and T cells in multiple sclerosis. General study findings and limits: Compartments had unequal clone-set sizes, affecting shared clonotype counts.

Here immunoSEQ multiplex PCR was the method, and the copy in TCRdb shows in-frame clones only, minus some. The table shows 30,000 to 40,000 clones, with about 83% occurring only once. After stimulus-free culture, autoproliferating CFSE-dim and non-proliferating CFSE-high T cells were sequenced separately. Pooled replicate wells came from some 5x10^7 CFSE-labeled PBMCs cultured about seven days without stimulus. Without exogenous stimuli, around 0.54 uM CFSE-labeled PBMCs were cultured serum-free. With regard to this clone: Its matching antigen is unknown.

The sample comprised PBMCs from blood kept in culture. The sequence came from a human donor with multiple sclerosis.

The CDR3 coding sequence is TGTGCCAGCAGTCCCGGACAGGGGAGGCTTCAGCCCCAGCATTTT. This gives the protein CASSPGQGRLQPQHF. The chain has TRBV27 and TRBJ1-5; 9 bases are shared with TRBD1. V was clipped by 5 bases and J by 6 bases; unmatched bases: 8. CDR3 length equals 15 residues. In germline, CDR1 is MNHEY, CDR2 SMNVEV (reference sequence).